This T cell receptor beta chain was sequenced during a study of cytomegalovirus exposure and HLA in healthy donors. PCR was performed using 60 Vbeta and 13 Jbeta primers. TCRdb's table, derived via immunoSEQ multiplex PCR, lists solely in-frame clones and lacks some. Recorded for this sample: roughly 30,000 clones. To note about this clone: Its antigen remains unidentified.

Regarding the study as a whole: Researchers counted about 150 TCR beta chains as cytomegalovirus-associated. Prior analysis indicated that the majority of TCR beta V segments exhibited productivity approximately 87% or approximately 30% of the time.

V lost 4 bases and J 1 base, leaving 7 bases between the germline ends. Germline loops: CDR1 KGHSH, CDR2 LQKENI. The CDR3 is made up of 13 amino acids. What was sequenced was PBMCs. This sequence joins TRBV18 and TRBJ1-1, with D possibly TRBD1 on 6 matching bases. The sequence was obtained from a female donor in good health and CMV-seronegative. The DNA for the CDR3 is TGTGCCAGCTCACTGGACAGGAACACTGAAGCTTTCTTT. Residues: CASSLDRNTEAFF.